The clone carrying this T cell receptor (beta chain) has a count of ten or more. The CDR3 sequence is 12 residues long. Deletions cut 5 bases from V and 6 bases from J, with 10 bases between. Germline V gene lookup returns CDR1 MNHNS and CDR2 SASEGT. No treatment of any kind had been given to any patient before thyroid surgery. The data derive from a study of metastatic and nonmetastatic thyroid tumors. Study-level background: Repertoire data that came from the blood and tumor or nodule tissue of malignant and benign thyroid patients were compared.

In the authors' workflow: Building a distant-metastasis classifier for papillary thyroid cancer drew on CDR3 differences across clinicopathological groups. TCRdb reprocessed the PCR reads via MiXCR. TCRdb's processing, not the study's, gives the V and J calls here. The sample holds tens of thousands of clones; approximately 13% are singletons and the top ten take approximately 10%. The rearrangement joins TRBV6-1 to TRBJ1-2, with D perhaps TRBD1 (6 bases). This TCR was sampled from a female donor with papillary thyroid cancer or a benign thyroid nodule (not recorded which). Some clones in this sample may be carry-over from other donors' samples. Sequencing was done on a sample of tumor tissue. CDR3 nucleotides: TGTGCCAGCAGTCCACGACAGGATGGCTACACCTTC. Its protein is CASSPRQDGYTF.